The entry below describes one T cell receptor beta chain. Antigen: not known. V lost 4 bases, J lost 5 bases, and 14 bases lay in between. The germline gives CDR1 GTSNPN, CDR2 SVGIG (reference sequence). The CDR3 length is 13 residues. These data originate in a study of shared clonotypes between healthy human individuals. Study conclusions and caveats: A small donor pool kept down the genetic and exposure-history diversity that was represented. The naive CD4 repertoires of a handful of donors were compared, and 5% to 6.5% of clonotypes were shared.

The method was immunoSEQ multiplex PCR; TCRdb's version includes in-frame clones alone and lacks a portion of them. The sample has around 2.1 million clones, 95% seen once. Donors comprised only Caucasian adults living in Nashville, Tennessee. In the CD4+ fraction, cells were divided into CD45RA+ naive and CD45RA-negative memory subsets. The chain joins TRBV30 to TRBJ1-2, with TRBD1 as a possible D gene (6 bases). This TCR was sampled from a man aged 18 to 29 in good health. Sequenced sample: naive CD4+ T cells sorted from blood. Subset defined: CD45RA+ positively selected. The CDR3 reads CAWNGGARYGYTF. CDR3 coding DNA: TGTGCCTGGAATGGGGGGGCACGGTATGGCTACACCTTC.